What follows describes a single TCR beta chain. No antigen is known for it. The data were obtained in a study of long-term antiretroviral therapy in people with HIV. Overall study results and limits: Pre-ART clonal expansions dominated every time point's repertoire. Blood was collected between the mid-2000s and the late 2010s, possibly under older ART regimens.

The assay used was immunoSEQ (version v3.0), run at survey level. Sequenced by immunoSEQ multiplex PCR; TCRdb stores in-frame clones only, minus some. The sample lists some 14,000 clones, around 80% seen once, with about a fifth in the top ten. This sequence originates from a man aged 35 to 55 with HIV. The starting material was unsorted PBMCs, obtained 1.3 years before starting antiretroviral therapy.

CDR3 in amino acids: CASSFSMYPEAFF. CDR3 sequence (DNA): TGTGCCAGCAGCTTTTCTATGTACCCTGAAGCTTTCTTT. The V call is TRBV7-9, the J call TRBJ1-1, with D unresolved. The CDR3 sequence is 13 residues long. Looked up from germline, CDR1 is SEHNR and CDR2 is FQNEAQ (reference sequence). The ends were cut back, 3 bases at V and 6 bases at J, with 11 bases in the middle.